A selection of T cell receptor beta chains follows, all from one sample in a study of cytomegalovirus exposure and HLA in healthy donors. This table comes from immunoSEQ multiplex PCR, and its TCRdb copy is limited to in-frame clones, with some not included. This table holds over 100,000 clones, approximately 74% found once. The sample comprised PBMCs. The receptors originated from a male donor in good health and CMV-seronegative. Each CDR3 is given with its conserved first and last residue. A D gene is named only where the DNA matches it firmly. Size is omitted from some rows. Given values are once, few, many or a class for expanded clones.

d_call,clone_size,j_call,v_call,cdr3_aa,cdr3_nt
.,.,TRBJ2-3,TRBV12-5,CASGLGDLTGLSTDTQYF,TGTGCTAGTGGTTTGGGGGATCTGACAGGCCTTAGCACAGATACGCAGTATTTT
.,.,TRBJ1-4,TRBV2,CASSEAGWGNEKLFF,TGTGCCAGCAGTGAGGCAGGGTGGGGAAATGAAAAACTGTTTTTT
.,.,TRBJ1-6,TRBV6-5,CASSYSKQVNSPLHF,TGTGCCAGCAGTTACTCGAAACAGGTCAATTCACCCCTCCACTTT
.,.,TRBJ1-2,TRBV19,CASSIRDYGYTF,TGTGCCAGTAGTATCAGGGACTATGGCTACACCTTC
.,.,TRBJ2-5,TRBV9,CASSALQGRGETQYF,TGTGCCAGCAGCGCCCTACAGGGTCGAGGGGAGACCCAGTACTTC
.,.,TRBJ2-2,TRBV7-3,CASSPPGTGELFF,TGTGCCAGCAGCCCCCCGGGAACCGGGGAGCTGTTTTTT
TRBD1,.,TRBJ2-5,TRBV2,CASRRQGPGTQYF,TGTGCCAGCAGACGACAGGGTCCAGGGACCCAGTACTTC
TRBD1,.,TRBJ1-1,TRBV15,CATSRGGGEGTEAFF,TGTGCCACCAGCAGAGGAGGGGGCGAGGGGACTGAAGCTTTCTTT
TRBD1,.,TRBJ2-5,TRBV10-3,CAISEGTGKETQYF,TGTGCCATCAGTGAGGGGACAGGTAAAGAGACCCAGTACTTC
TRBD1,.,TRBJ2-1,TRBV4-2,CASSQGDRIYNEQFF,TGTGCCAGCAGCCAAGGGGACAGGATCTACAATGAGCAGTTCTTC
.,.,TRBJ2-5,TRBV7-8,CASSLESGGEKVETQYF,TGTGCCAGCAGCTTAGAATCGGGGGGCGAGAAGGTAGAGACCCAGTACTTC
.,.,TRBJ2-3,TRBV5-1,CASSFPQGTPSTDTQYF,TGCGCCAGCAGCTTTCCACAGGGGACTCCAAGCACAGATACGCAGTATTTT
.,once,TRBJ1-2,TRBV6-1,CASSEGTGGEYGYTF,TGTGCCAGCAGTGAAGGCACAGGTGGGGAATATGGCTACACCTTC
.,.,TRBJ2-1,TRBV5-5,CASSSDGGLWDEQFF,TGTGCCAGCAGCTCCGACGGAGGGCTATGGGATGAGCAGTTCTTC
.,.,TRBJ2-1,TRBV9,CASSVGYQGSSYNEQFF,TGTGCCAGCAGCGTAGGGTATCAGGGGAGCTCCTACAATGAGCAGTTCTTC
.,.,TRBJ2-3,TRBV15,CATSRGSVGGQSDTQYF,TGTGCCACCAGCAGAGGTAGTGTCGGGGGGCAATCAGATACGCAGTATTTT
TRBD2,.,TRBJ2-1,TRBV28,CASRPGLAGHEQFF,TGTGCCAGCAGACCTGGACTAGCGGGACATGAGCAGTTCTTC
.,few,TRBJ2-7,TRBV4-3,CASSVGQGVYEQYF,TGCGCCAGCAGCGTGGGGCAGGGCGTCTACGAGCAGTACTTC
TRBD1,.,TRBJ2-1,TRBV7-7,CASSLGGQQYNEQFF,TGTGCTAGCAGCTTAGGGGGACAGCAATACAATGAGCAGTTCTTC
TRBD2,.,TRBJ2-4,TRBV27,CASSFAGAAKNIQYF,TGTGCCAGCAGTTTTGCGGGAGCGGCCAAAAACATTCAGTACTTC
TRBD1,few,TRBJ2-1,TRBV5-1,CASSLGTGLKFF,TGCGCCAGCAGCTTGGGGACAGGACTTAAGTTCTTC
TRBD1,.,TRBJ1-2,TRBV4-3,CASSAGTGDRYNYGYTF,TGCGCCAGCAGTGCAGGGACAGGGGATCGATATAACTATGGCTACACCTTC
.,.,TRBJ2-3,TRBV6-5,CASSYSWASTDTQYF,TGTGCCAGCAGTTACTCGTGGGCTAGCACAGATACGCAGTATTTT
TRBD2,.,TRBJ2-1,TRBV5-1,CASSPHPLAGVYNEQFF,TGCGCCAGCAGCCCCCACCCACTAGCGGGAGTATACAATGAGCAGTTCTTC
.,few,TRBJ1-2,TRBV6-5,CASSRGGNANYGYTF,TGTGCCAGCAGTCGGGGGGGAAACGCTAACTATGGCTACACCTTC
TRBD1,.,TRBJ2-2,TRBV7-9,CSSSLPLAGGLNTGELFF,TGTTCCAGCAGCTTACCCCTGGCAGGGGGCCTAAACACCGGGGAGCTGTTTTTT
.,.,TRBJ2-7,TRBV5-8,CASSSKTVTSYEQYF,TGTGCCAGCAGCTCAAAGACAGTAACCTCCTACGAGCAGTACTTC
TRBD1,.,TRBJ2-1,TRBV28,CASSESGTGRNEQFF,TGTGCCAGCAGCGAATCCGGGACAGGGCGGAATGAGCAGTTCTTC